Listed below are T cell receptor beta chains from one sample, sequenced in a study of blood T cell repertoires in COVID-19. Clones were sequenced by immunoSEQ multiplex PCR, and TCRdb holds only the in-frame ones, with some missing. The sample includes about 170,000 clones, over 80% of them seen just once. Sequenced: PBMCs or T cells enriched from blood (not recorded which). The receptors come from a woman in her fifties or sixties who had recovered from COVID-19. Both conserved end residues are part of each CDR3. Fields, in order: V gene, J gene, CDR3 protein.

>TRBV28|TRBJ2-2
CASSFLGGTGELFF
>TRBV6-5|TRBJ1-3
CASSYTQNSGNTIYF
>TRBV19|TRBJ1-1
CASSNRQGLTEAFF
>TRBV9|TRBJ1-1
CASSSQRGNTEAFF
>TRBV7-2|TRBJ1-2
CASSLEPNYGYTF
>TRBV28|TRBJ1-4
CASSTDTGTGIRQGEKLFF
>TRBV7-9|TRBJ2-3
CASSFRDLYTQYF
>TRBV10-3|TRBJ1-1
CAIRARESTEAFF
>TRBV18|TRBJ1-6
CASSPQGGSPLHF
>TRBV4-1|TRBJ1-6
CASSSETGNSPLHF
>TRBV4-1|TRBJ1-1
CASSPNKAGTEAFF